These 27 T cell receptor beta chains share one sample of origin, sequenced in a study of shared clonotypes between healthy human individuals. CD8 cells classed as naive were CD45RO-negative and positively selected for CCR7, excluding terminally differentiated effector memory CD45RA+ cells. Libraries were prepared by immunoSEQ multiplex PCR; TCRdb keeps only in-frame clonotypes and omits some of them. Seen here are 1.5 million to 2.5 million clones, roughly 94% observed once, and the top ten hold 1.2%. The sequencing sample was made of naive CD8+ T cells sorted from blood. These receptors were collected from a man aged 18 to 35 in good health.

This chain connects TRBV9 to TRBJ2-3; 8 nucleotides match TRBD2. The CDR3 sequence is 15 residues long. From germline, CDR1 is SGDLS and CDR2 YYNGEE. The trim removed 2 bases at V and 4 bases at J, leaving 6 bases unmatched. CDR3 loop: CASSVYSGRPDTQYF. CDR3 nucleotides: TGTGCCAGCAGCGTTTACAGCGGGAGACCAGATACGCAGTATTTT.

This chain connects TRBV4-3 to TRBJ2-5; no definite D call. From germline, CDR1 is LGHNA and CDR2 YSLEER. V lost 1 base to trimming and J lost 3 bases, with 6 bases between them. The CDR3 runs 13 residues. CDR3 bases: TGCGCCAGCAGCCAAGTTACAGAAGAGACCCAGTACTTC. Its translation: CASSQVTEETQYF.

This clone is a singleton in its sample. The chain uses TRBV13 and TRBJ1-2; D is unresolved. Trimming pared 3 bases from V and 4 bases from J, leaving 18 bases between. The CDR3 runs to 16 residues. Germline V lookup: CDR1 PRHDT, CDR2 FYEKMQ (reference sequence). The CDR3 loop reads CASSLHQEALVYGYTF. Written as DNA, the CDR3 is TGTGCCAGCAGCTTGCATCAGGAGGCGTTAGTCTATGGCTACACCTTC.

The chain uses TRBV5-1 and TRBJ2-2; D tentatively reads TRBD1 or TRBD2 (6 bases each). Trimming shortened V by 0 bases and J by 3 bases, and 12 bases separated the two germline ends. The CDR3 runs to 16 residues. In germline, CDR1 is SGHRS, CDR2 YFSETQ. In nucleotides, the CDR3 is TGCGCCAGCAGCTTGGAGGGGGGAGGCCACACCGGGGAGCTGTTTTTT. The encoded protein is CASSLEGGGHTGELFF.

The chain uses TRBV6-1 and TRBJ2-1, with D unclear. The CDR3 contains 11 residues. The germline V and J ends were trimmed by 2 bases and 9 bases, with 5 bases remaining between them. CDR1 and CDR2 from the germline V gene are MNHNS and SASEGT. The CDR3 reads CASSETIEQFF. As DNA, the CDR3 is TGTGCCAGCAGTGAAACAATTGAGCAGTTCTTC.

The CDR3 sequence: CASSQRGTYNSPLHF. The CDR3 DNA is TGTGCCAGCAGCCAACGAGGCACCTATAATTCACCCCTCCACTTT. The chain joins TRBV14 to TRBJ1-6; D remains ambiguous. The V end was cut by 2 bases, the J end by 2 bases, with 7 bases between. The length of the CDR3 is 15 residues. Germline V gene sequence: CDR1 SGHDN, CDR2 FVKESK.

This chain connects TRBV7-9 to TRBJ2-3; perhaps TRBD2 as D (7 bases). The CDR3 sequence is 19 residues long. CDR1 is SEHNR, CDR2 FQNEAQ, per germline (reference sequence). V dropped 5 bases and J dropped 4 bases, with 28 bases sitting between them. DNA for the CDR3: TGTGCCAGCAGCGGATCATCATCCGGGGCGGGGGCCCCGTCAGATACGCAGTATTTT. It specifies CASSGSSSGAGAPSDTQYF.

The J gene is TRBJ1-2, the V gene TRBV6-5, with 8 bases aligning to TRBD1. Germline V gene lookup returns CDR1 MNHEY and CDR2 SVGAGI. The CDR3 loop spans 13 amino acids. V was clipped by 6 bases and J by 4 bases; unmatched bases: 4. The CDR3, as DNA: TGTGCCAGCAGACCGGGACAGGCCTATGGCTACACCTTC. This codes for CASRPGQAYGYTF.

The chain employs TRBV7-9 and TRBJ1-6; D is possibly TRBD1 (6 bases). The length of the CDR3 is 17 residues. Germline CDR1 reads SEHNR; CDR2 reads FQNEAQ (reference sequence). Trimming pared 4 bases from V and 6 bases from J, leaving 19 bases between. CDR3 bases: TGTGCCAGCAGCTCGAGCCGGACAGCTGGGCGTAATTCACCCCTCCACTTT. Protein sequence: CASSSSRTAGRNSPLHF.

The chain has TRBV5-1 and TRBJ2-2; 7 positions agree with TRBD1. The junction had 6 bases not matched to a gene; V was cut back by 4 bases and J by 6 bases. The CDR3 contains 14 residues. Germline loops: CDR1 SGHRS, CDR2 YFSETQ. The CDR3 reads CASSIQGTAGELFF. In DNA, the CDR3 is TGCGCCAGCAGCATACAGGGGACGGCCGGGGAGCTGTTTTTT.

This chain's CDR3 is CSAAYLDSVGANYGYTF. The CDR3 DNA reads as TGCAGCGCTGCGTACCTGGACAGTGTTGGAGCTAACTATGGCTACACCTTC. The V gene is TRBV29-1, the J gene TRBJ1-2, with a tentative D call TRBD1 (6 bases). The germline CDR1 and CDR2 sequences are SQVTM and ANQGSEA. CDR3 size: 17 residues. Trimming left V 7 bases short and J 0 bases short, with 24 bases between.

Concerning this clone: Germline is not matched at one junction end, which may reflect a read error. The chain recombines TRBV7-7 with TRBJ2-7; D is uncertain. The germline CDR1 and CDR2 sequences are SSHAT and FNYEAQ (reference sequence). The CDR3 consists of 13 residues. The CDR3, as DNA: TGTGCTAGCAGCTTGGGGTCGCAATACGAGCAGTACTTC. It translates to CASSLGSQYEQYF.

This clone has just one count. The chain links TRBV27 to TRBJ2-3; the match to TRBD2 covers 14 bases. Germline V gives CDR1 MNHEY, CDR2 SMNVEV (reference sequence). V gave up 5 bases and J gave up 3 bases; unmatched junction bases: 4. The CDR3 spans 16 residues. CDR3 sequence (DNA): TGTGCCAGCAGTGACGGGACTAGCGGGAGAACAGATACGCAGTATTTT. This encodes CASSDGTSGRTDTQYF.

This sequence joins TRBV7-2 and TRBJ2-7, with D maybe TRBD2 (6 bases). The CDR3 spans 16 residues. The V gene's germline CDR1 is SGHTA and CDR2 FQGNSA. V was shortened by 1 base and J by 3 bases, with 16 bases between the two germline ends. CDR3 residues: CASSLDGGEILYEQYF. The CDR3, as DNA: TGTGCCAGCAGCTTAGATGGCGGGGAGATACTCTACGAGCAGTACTTC. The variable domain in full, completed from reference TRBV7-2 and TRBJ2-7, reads GAGVSQSPSNKVTEKGKDVELRCDPISGHTALYWYRQSLGQGLEFLIYFQGNSAPDKSGLPSDRFSAERTGGSVSTLTIQRTQQEDSAVYLCASSLDGGEILYEQYFGPGTRLTVT.

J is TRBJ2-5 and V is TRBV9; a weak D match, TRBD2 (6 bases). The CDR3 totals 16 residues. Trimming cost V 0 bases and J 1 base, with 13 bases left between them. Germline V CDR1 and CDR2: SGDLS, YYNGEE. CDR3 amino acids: CASSVEISGLQETQYF. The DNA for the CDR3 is TGTGCCAGCAGCGTAGAAATTAGCGGACTCCAAGAGACCCAGTACTTC.

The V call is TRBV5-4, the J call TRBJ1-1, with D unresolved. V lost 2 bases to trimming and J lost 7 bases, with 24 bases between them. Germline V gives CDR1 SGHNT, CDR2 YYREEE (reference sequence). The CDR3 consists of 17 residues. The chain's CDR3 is CASSLDNLVTPKGEAFF. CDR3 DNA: TGTGCCAGCAGCTTAGATAACCTGGTTACTCCGAAGGGTGAAGCTTTCTTT.

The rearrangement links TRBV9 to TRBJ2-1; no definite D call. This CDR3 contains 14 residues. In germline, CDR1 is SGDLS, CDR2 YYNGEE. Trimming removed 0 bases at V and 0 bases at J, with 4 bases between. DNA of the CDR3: TGTGCCAGCAGCGTAGGGTTCTCCTACAATGAGCAGTTCTTC. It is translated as CASSVGFSYNEQFF.

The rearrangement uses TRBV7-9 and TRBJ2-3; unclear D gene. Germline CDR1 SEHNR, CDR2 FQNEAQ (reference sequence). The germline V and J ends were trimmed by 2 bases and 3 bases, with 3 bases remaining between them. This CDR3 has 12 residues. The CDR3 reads CASSLKTDTQYF. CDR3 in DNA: TGTGCCAGCAGCTTAAAAACAGATACGCAGTATTTT. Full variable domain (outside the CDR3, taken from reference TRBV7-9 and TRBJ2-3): DTGVSQNPRHKITKRGQNVTFRCDPISEHNRLYWYRQTLGQGPEFLTYFQNEAQLEKSRLLSDRFSAERPKGSFSTLEIQRTEQGDSAMYLCASSLKTDTQYFGPGTRLTVL.

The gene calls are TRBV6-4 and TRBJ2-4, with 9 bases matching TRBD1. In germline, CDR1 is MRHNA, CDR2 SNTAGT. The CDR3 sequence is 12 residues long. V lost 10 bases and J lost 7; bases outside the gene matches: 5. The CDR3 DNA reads TGTGCCACCCGGGACAGGGCCAACATTCAGTACTTC. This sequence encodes CATRDRANIQYF.

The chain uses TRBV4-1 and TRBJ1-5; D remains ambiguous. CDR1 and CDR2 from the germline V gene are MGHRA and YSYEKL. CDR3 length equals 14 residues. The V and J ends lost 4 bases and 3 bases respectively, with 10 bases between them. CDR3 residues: CASSLFEHNQPQHF. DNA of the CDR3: TGCGCCAGCAGCCTTTTTGAGCACAATCAGCCCCAGCATTTT.

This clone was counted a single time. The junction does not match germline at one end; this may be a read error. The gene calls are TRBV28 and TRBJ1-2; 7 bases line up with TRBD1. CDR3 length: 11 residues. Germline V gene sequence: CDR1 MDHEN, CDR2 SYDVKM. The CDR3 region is CASSFTGEQHF. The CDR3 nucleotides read TGTGCCAGCAGTTTCACAGGGGAGCAACACTTC.

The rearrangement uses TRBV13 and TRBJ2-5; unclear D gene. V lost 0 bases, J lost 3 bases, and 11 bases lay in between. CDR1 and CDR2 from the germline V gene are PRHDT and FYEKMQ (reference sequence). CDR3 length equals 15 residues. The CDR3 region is CASSLGEAFEETQYF. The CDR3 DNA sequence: TGTGCCAGCAGCTTAGGCGAGGCTTTCGAAGAGACCCAGTACTTC.

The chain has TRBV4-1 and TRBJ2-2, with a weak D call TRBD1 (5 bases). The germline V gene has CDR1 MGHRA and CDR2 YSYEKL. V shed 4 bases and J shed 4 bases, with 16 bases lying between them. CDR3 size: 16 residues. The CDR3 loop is CASSRVGPGSTGELFF. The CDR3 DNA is TGCGCCAGCAGCCGCGTGGGGCCCGGAAGCACCGGGGAGCTGTTTTTT.

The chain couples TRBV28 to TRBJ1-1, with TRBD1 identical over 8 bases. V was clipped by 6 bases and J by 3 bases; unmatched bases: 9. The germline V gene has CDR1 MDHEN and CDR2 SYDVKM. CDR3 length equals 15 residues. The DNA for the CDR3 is TGTGCCAGCAGAGTTCAGGGGGCGGCGGACACTGAAGCTTTCTTT. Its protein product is CASRVQGAADTEAFF.

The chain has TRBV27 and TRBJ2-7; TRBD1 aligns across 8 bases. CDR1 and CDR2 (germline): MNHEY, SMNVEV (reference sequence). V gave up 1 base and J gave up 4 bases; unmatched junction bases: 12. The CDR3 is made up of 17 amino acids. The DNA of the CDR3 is TGTGCCAGCAGTTTATTGGGTCCCGGGACAGGAAGATACGAGCAGTACTTC. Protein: CASSLLGPGTGRYEQYF.

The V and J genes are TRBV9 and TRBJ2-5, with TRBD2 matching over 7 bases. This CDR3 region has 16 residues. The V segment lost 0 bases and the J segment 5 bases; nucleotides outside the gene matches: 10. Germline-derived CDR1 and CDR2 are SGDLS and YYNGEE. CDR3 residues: CASSVDGSGLGETQYF. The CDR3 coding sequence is TGTGCCAGCAGCGTAGATGGTAGCGGGTTGGGGGAGACCCAGTACTTC.

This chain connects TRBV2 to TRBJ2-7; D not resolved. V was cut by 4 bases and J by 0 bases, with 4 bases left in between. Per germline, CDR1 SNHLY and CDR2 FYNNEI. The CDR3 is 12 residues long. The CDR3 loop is CASSGYSYEQYF. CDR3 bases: TGTGCCAGCAGTGGATACTCCTACGAGCAGTACTTC.